What follows are 5 T cell receptor beta chains derived from one specimen sequenced in a study of cytomegalovirus exposure and HLA in healthy donors. The assay was immunoSEQ multiplex PCR, and TCRdb's table has in-frame clones only and misses some. The sample includes some 140,000 clones, 85% to 90% of them seen just once. The specimen sequenced was PBMCs. The receptors originated from a human donor in good health.

The V and J genes are TRBV28 and TRBJ2-2; D may be TRBD1 (5 bases). Germline V gene lookup returns CDR1 MDHEN and CDR2 SYDVKM. V dropped 8 bases and J dropped 1 base, with 11 bases sitting between them. CDR3 size: 14 residues. The CDR3 reads CASSGSGNTGELFF. The DNA for the CDR3 is TGTGCCAGCTCAGGGTCGGGGAACACCGGGGAGCTGTTTTTT.

This chain uses TRBV7-2 with TRBJ1-2; D is possibly TRBD1 (5 bases). The V end was cut by 5 bases, the J end by 8 bases, with 18 bases between. The CDR3 length is 14 residues. Looked up from germline, CDR1 is SGHTA and CDR2 is FQGNSA. The CDR3 sequence is CASSPSWQGGGYTF. In DNA form, the CDR3 reads TGTGCCAGCAGCCCCTCGTGGCAGGGAGGAGGCTACACCTTC. The full variable domain, with the rest looked up from reference TRBV7-2 and TRBJ1-2, is GAGVSQSPSNKVTEKGKDVELRCDPISGHTALYWYRQSLGQGLEFLIYFQGNSAPDKSGLPSDRFSAERTGGSVSTLTIQRTQQEDSAVYLCASSPSWQGGGYTFGSGTRLTVV.

The V and J genes are TRBV7-3 and TRBJ2-1, with a tentative D call TRBD2 (6 bases). The length of the CDR3 is 15 residues. CDR1 and CDR2 from the germline V gene are SGHTA and FQGTGA. Trimming left V 1 base short and J 3 bases short, with 10 bases between. The CDR3 nucleotides read TGTGCCAGCAGCTTAAGGGGCGGGAACTACAATGAGCAGTTCTTC. Amino acid sequence: CASSLRGGNYNEQFF.

This chain uses TRBV15 with TRBJ2-1, with D tentatively TRBD2 (5 bases). Between the trimmed V and J ends, which lost 8 bases and 2 bases, there was a span of 16 bases. The CDR3 spans 15 residues. The germline CDR1 and CDR2 sequences are LNHNV and YYDKDF (reference sequence). CDR3 in amino acids: CATSRLGSAYNEQFF. CDR3 DNA sequence: TGTGCCACCTCCCGCCTAGGGAGTGCCTACAATGAGCAGTTCTTC.

V is TRBV6-4 and J is TRBJ2-2; D possibly corresponds to TRBD1 (5 bases). Per germline, CDR1 MRHNA and CDR2 SNTAGT. This CDR3 is built from 13 residues. Deletions cut 6 bases from V and 7 bases from J, with 12 bases between. The CDR3 bases are TGTGCCAGCAGCAGGGTTTCGAGCGGGGAGCTGTTTTTT. It specifies CASSRVSSGELFF.